These 19 T cell receptor beta chains came from one sample sequenced in a study of blood T cell repertoires in COVID-19. TCRdb's table, derived via immunoSEQ multiplex PCR, lists solely in-frame clones and lacks some. Here the sample spans fewer than 300,000 clones, roughly nine tenths being singletons. Sequencing was performed on peripheral blood. The origin of the receptors is a woman aged 25 to 39 with COVID-19, enrolled during active disease.

In DNA, the CDR3 is TGTGCCAGCAGCGCCCGGTCGGGACTAGCGGGACACACAGATACGCAGTATTTT. Amino acids: CASSARSGLAGHTDTQYF. V gene TRBV7-9 combines with J gene TRBJ2-3, with 13 positions matching TRBD2. With 5 bases clipped from V and 2 bases from J, the junction kept 10 bases outside the gene matches. Germline V gives CDR1 SEHNR, CDR2 FQNEAQ (reference sequence). There are 18 residues in the CDR3.

The rearrangement uses TRBV2 and TRBJ2-4; D unclear. This CDR3 has 18 amino acids. The V gene lost 5 bases and the J gene lost 0 bases, with 20 bases spanning the gap. Germline values: CDR1 SNHLY, CDR2 FYNNEI. The CDR3: CASSTGPGRYIAKNIQYF. DNA of the CDR3: TGTGCCAGCAGTACCGGTCCTGGGCGTTACATAGCCAAAAACATTCAGTACTTC.

The CDR3 region is CAGLAGDSYNEQFF. The CDR3 coding sequence is TGTGCTGGACTAGCGGGGGACTCCTACAATGAGCAGTTCTTC. The chain employs TRBV2 and TRBJ2-1; TRBD2 aligns across 13 bases. The CDR3 length is 14 residues. Germline V gives CDR1 SNHLY, CDR2 FYNNEI.

The V call is TRBV18, the J call TRBJ2-1, with 9 positions matching TRBD1. This CDR3 has 15 amino acids. Germline values: CDR1 KGHSH, CDR2 LQKENI. Trimming took 3 bases from V and 6 from J; bases not matched to a gene: 6. The CDR3 reads CASSPPETGGNEQFF. The CDR3 DNA follows: TGTGCCAGCTCACCCCCCGAGACAGGGGGCAATGAGCAGTTCTTC.

The chain combines TRBV12-3 or TRBV12-4 with TRBJ1-2, with 7 positions matching TRBD1. The CDR3 extends over 12 amino acids. Germline trimming cut 7 bases from V and 8 bases from J; bases unmatched to any gene: 7. The CDR3 DNA follows: TGTGCCAGCACCCGGACAGGAGAAGGCTACACCTTC. It encodes CASTRTGEGYTF.

Here the CDR3 DNA reads TGCGCCAGCAGCTTGGGAGCAGGGGGCGAGTTCTTC. Residues: CASSLGAGGEFF. This chain connects TRBV5-1 to TRBJ2-1; 8 bases match TRBD1. This CDR3 comprises 12 residues. The germline V gene encodes CDR1 SGHRS and CDR2 YFSETQ. The J segment lost 14 bases and the V segment lost 0 bases, leaving 4 bases of the junction unmatched.

V is TRBV24-1 and J is TRBJ2-1; D gene uncertain. Germline assignment: CDR1 KGHDR and CDR2 SFDVKD. Trimming cost V 3 bases and J 9 bases, with 8 bases left between them. There are 12 residues in the CDR3. The CDR3 DNA is TGTGCCACCAGTGATAATAACTTTGAGCAGTTCTTC. Translating it yields CATSDNNFEQFF.

The rearrangement joins TRBV5-4 to TRBJ2-5, with TRBD2 identical over 8 bases. Germline V gene lookup returns CDR1 SGHNT and CDR2 YYREEE (reference sequence). The CDR3 runs to 13 residues. With V trimmed by 10 bases and J by 1 base, 6 bases remained unmatched. The DNA for the CDR3 is TGTGCCCTCCGGGGGGGCCCCCAAGAGACCCAGTACTTC. It translates to CALRGGPQETQYF.

V gene TRBV7-9 combines with J gene TRBJ2-7, with D tentatively TRBD1 (6 bases). Per the germline V gene, CDR1 is SEHNR and CDR2 is FQNEAQ (reference sequence). The CDR3 loop spans 14 amino acids. V was pared by 4 bases and J by 4 bases, with 14 bases between. CDR3 nucleotide sequence: TGTGCCAGCAGCTATCCGGGACACTTTTACGAGCAGTACTTC. Its protein is CASSYPGHFYEQYF. Looking up the rest from reference TRBV7-9 and TRBJ2-7 gives the full variable domain: DTGVSQNPRHKITKRGQNVTFRCDPISEHNRLYWYRQTLGQGPEFLTYFQNEAQLEKSRLLSDRFSAERPKGSFSTLEIQRTEQGDSAMYLCASSYPGHFYEQYFGPGTRLTVT.

J is TRBJ1-1 and V is TRBV11-2, with 8 positions matching TRBD1. J was trimmed by 7 bases and V by 6 bases; bases with no gene match: 10. The CDR3 consists of 14 residues. Germline V gene lookup returns CDR1 SGHAT and CDR2 FQNNGV. For the CDR3, the DNA is TGTGCCAGCAGACCTACTCGGACAGGGAATGAAGCTTTCTTT. Protein product: CASRPTRTGNEAFF.

The rearrangement uses TRBV30 and TRBJ2-7; TRBD2 aligns across 9 bases. The CDR3 has 15 amino acids. V lost 3 bases, J lost 6 bases, and 12 bases stayed unmatched. In germline, CDR1 is GTSNPN, CDR2 SVGIG (reference sequence). The CDR3 is CAWSTQSGGFAEQYF. The DNA of the CDR3 is TGTGCCTGGAGCACTCAAAGCGGGGGGTTCGCCGAGCAGTACTTC. Together with reference TRBV30 and TRBJ2-7, the CDR3 gives the full variable domain: SQTIHQWPATLVQPVGSPLSLECTVEGTSNPNLYWYRQAAGRGLQLLFYSVGIGQISSEVPQNLSASRPQDRQFILSSKKLLLSDSGFYLCAWSTQSGGFAEQYFGPGTRLTVT.

The chain has TRBV3-1 (or the pseudogene TRBV3-2) and TRBJ2-5, with 12 bases fitting TRBD2. Per germline, CDR1 LGHDT and CDR2 YNNKEL (reference sequence). The CDR3 length is 17 residues. Trimming took 6 bases from V and 7 from J; bases not matched to a gene: 15. The chain's CDR3 is CASSPRPTSGGKGTQYF. The CDR3 DNA reads as TGTGCCAGCAGTCCCCGCCCGACTAGCGGGGGAAAAGGGACCCAGTACTTC.

The V and J genes are TRBV6-5 and TRBJ2-5; TRBD2 aligns across 12 bases. This CDR3 spans 14 amino acids. Germline CDR1 reads MNHEY; CDR2 reads SVGAGI. The ends lost 6 bases at V and 3 bases at J; junction bases unmatched: 2. The CDR3: CASRRLAGEETQYF. CDR3 DNA: TGTGCCAGCAGGAGACTAGCGGGAGAAGAGACCCAGTACTTC.

The chain recombines TRBV3-1 (or the pseudogene TRBV3-2) with TRBJ2-7; the match to TRBD2 covers 7 bases. J lost 4 bases, V lost 3 bases, and 9 bases had no gene match. The CDR3 length is 15 residues. The germline V gene has CDR1 LGHDT and CDR2 YNNKEL (reference sequence). The CDR3 DNA reads as TGTGCCAGCAGCCACGGGTCGGGGGGAAGGTACGAGCAGTACTTC. Its translation is CASSHGSGGRYEQYF.

V is TRBV7-9 and J is TRBJ1-2, with D perhaps TRBD1 (5 bases). The V gene's germline CDR1 is SEHNR and CDR2 FQNEAQ (reference sequence). The CDR3 has 15 residues. V lost 4 bases, J lost 6 bases, and 18 bases lay in between. The CDR3 DNA reads TGTGCCAGCAGCTACCGTGTCGCACCACAGGATGGCTACACCTTC. Its translation is CASSYRVAPQDGYTF.

V gene TRBV6-5 combines with J gene TRBJ2-7, with TRBD2 matching over 13 bases. Trimming removed 6 bases from V and 5 bases from J; junction bases left unmatched: 1. CDR3 length: 13 residues. CDR1 and CDR2 (germline): MNHEY, SVGAGI. CDR3: CASRTSGGNEQYF. For the CDR3, the DNA is TGTGCCAGCAGGACTAGCGGGGGGAACGAGCAGTACTTC.

The rearrangement joins TRBV4-1 to TRBJ1-2; 7 bases are a match to TRBD1. With V trimmed by 2 bases and J by 6 bases, 9 bases remained unmatched. The CDR3 is 15 amino acids. The germline gives CDR1 MGHRA, CDR2 YSYEKL. The CDR3: CASSQPLDRAHGYTF. The CDR3 coding sequence is TGCGCCAGCAGCCAACCTCTTGACAGGGCCCATGGCTACACCTTC.

This clone came up many times. The V gene is TRBV11-2, the J gene TRBJ1-1; perhaps TRBD1 as D (5 bases). CDR1 SGHAT and CDR2 FQNNGV come from the germline V gene. Trimming pared 7 bases from V and 0 bases from J, leaving 24 bases between. The CDR3 totals 18 residues. The DNA of the CDR3 is TGTGCCAGCAACCAGAATAAGTCGCGGGGACGCTTGAACACTGAAGCTTTCTTT. This translates into CASNQNKSRGRLNTEAFF.

V and J are TRBV23-1 and TRBJ2-2; D might be TRBD2 (6 bases). TRBV23-1 belongs to the ORF category, with a function that is uncertain. This CDR3 region has 16 residues. The V gene lost 0 bases and the J gene lost 6 bases, with 14 bases spanning the gap. CDR3 residues: CASSQSSLPGAGELFF. CDR3 DNA sequence: TGCGCCAGCAGTCAATCCTCGCTCCCGGGGGCCGGGGAGCTGTTTTTT.